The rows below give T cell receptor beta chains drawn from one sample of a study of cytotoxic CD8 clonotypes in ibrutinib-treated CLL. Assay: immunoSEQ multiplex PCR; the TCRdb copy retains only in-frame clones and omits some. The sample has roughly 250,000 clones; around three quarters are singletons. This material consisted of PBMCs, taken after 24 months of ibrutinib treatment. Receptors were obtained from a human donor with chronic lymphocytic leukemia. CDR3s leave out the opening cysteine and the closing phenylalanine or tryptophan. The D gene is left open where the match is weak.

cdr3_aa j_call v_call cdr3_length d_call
ASRGQRHTGELF TRBJ2-2 TRBV2 12 TRBD1
SVLGDKSSYEQY TRBJ2-7 TRBV29-1 12 -
SVPGTGKETQY TRBJ2-5 TRBV29-1 11 TRBD1
ATSRDLGTNYGYT TRBJ1-2 TRBV15 13 -
ASSPSAAHTEQY TRBJ2-7 TRBV11-3 12 -
ASSFRGANVLT TRBJ2-6 TRBV11-1 11 -
ASSLEGRGYYEQY TRBJ2-7 TRBV5-6 13 -
AWNGGTSTDTQY TRBJ2-3 TRBV30 12 -
ASSPSEGIPEAF TRBJ1-1 TRBV27 12 -
ASSLLTGVGYEQY TRBJ2-7 TRBV5-6 13 -
ASSENTGTRYEQY TRBJ2-7 TRBV27 13 -
ASSLTGGEKETQY TRBJ2-5 TRBV4-3 13 TRBD1
ASSLAEGREQY TRBJ2-7 TRBV5-1 11 -
ASSLPGLF TRBJ2-2 TRBV7-8 8 -
ASSHSTGELF TRBJ2-2 TRBV2 10 -
ASSIVRELEQF TRBJ2-1 TRBV19 11 -